This T cell receptor beta chain was captured in a study of vaccination effects on CD4 cells after COVID-19. Study-wide background: Before sequencing took place, the ViraFEST assay used viral peptide pools to expand antigen-specific CD4+ T cells.

Study results and limitations: Substantial clonal contraction characterized both infection- and vaccine-induced clones late after vaccination.

This clone occurred a few times. Its antigen remains unknown. The authors isolated CD4+ T cells after around 10 days of culture. Participants got two doses of BNT162b2 or mRNA-1273 vaccine. A half-volume exchange with IL-2 medium occurred on days 3 and 7. V trimming: 2 bases; J trimming: 5 bases; junction bases outside the gene matches: 6. Germline loops: CDR1 SGHRS, CDR2 YFSETQ. The CDR3 has 15 amino acids. TCRdb's copy holds only in-frame clones and misses some; the assay was immunoSEQ multiplex PCR. This sample has 40,000 or so clones; 72% occur once, and the top ten carry roughly a tenth. The chain has TRBV5-1 and TRBJ2-3, with TRBD1 matching 9 bases. This receptor was taken from a human donor who received a COVID-19 vaccine. The sample in question was CD4+ T cells from PBMCs cultured without peptide, obtained after COVID-19 vaccination. The chain's CDR3 is CASSFQGTGRDTQYF. The CDR3 DNA is TGCGCCAGCAGCTTCCAGGGGACAGGGCGAGATACGCAGTATTTT.